These 24 T cell receptor beta chains share one sample of origin, sequenced in a study of technical replicates of blood from a handful of donors. Clones were sequenced by immunoSEQ multiplex PCR, and TCRdb holds only the in-frame ones, with some missing. The sample carries 80,000 or so clones, roughly 98% recorded once. Sequenced material: T cells isolated from PBMCs. Every receptor here comes from a human donor in good health.

The J gene is TRBJ1-6, the V gene TRBV4-2, with D perhaps TRBD1 (6 bases). V was shortened by 0 bases and J by 4 bases, with 10 bases between the two germline ends. CDR1 LGHNA and CDR2 YNFKEQ come from the germline V gene. CDR3 size: 16 residues. The CDR3 region has the DNA TGTGCCAGCAGCCAAGAGACAGGCGATTATAATTCACCCCTCCACTTT. Translation: CASSQETGDYNSPLHF.

This chain connects TRBV6-1 to TRBJ1-1; 8 bases are a match to TRBD1. This CDR3 region has 14 residues. Germline lookup yields CDR1 MNHNS and CDR2 SASEGT. V dropped 8 bases and J dropped 3; count of bases not matched to a gene: 8. CDR3 sequence reads: CASCTRGPDTEAFF. Here the CDR3 DNA reads TGTGCCAGCTGTACCAGGGGGCCGGACACTGAAGCTTTCTTT.

The rearrangement joins TRBV28 to TRBJ2-7; TRBD2 agrees at 11 bases. J gave up 2 bases and V 5 bases, and 5 bases lay outside the gene matches. The V gene's germline CDR1 is MDHEN and CDR2 SYDVKM. This CDR3 is 15 amino acids long. The CDR3 DNA is TGTGCCAGCAGTGCTAGCGGGAGGCCCACCTACGAGCAGTACTTC. Translating it yields CASSASGRPTYEQYF.

This chain connects TRBV9 to TRBJ1-2, with D unresolved. The CDR3 is 14 amino acids. The ends were cut back, 0 bases at V and 5 bases at J, with 11 bases in the middle. Germline loops: CDR1 SGDLS, CDR2 YYNGEE. CDR3 sequence: CASSVGAEEYGYTF. The CDR3 nucleotides read TGTGCCAGCAGCGTAGGGGCAGAAGAATATGGCTACACCTTC.

The chain links TRBV27 to TRBJ2-5; tentatively, D is TRBD2 (6 bases). Trimming removed 0 bases from V and 2 bases from J, with 16 bases in between. From germline, CDR1 is MNHEY and CDR2 SMNVEV (reference sequence). There are 17 residues in the CDR3. In DNA, the CDR3 is TGTGCCAGCAGTTTATCGCAGGGACTGTCATCACAAGAGACCCAGTACTTC. Protein product: CASSLSQGLSSQETQYF.

The CDR3 DNA follows: TGTGCCAGCAGCCGATCAGGGATCTATGGCTACACCTTC. Its protein is CASSRSGIYGYTF. The rearrangement joins TRBV7-2 to TRBJ1-2; possible D gene TRBD1, 5 bases. The germline V gene encodes CDR1 SGHTA and CDR2 FQGNSA. Trimming removed 5 bases at V and 4 bases at J, with 11 bases between. The CDR3 loop spans 13 amino acids.

The rearrangement links TRBV19 to TRBJ2-1; D not resolved. This CDR3 has 13 amino acids. Germline V gene sequence: CDR1 LNHDA, CDR2 SQIVND (reference sequence). Trimming removed 1 base from V and 6 bases from J, with 7 bases in between. In DNA form, the CDR3 reads TGTGCCAGTAGTATAGGAAACACCAATGAGCAGTTCTTC. This codes for CASSIGNTNEQFF.

Here the CDR3 reads CASSESLGSYNSPLHF. The CDR3 DNA follows: TGTGCCAGCAGTGAATCATTGGGGAGTTATAATTCACCCCTCCACTTT. The chain joins TRBV25-1 to TRBJ1-6; D not resolved. V was pared by 1 base and J by 4 bases, with 11 bases between. Germline V CDR1 and CDR2: MGHDK, SYGVNS. The CDR3 is 16 amino acids.

This chain joins TRBV9 and TRBJ2-3; 11 bases match TRBD2. Unmatched junction bases numbered 9, after V lost 2 bases and J lost 4 bases. Germline V lookup: CDR1 SGDLS, CDR2 YYNGEE. There are 17 residues in the CDR3. The CDR3 reads CASSVSLAGGLADTQYF. Here the CDR3 DNA reads TGTGCCAGCAGCGTGTCCTTAGCGGGGGGGCTTGCAGATACGCAGTATTTT. Full variable domain (rest looked up from reference TRBV9 and TRBJ2-3): DSGVTQTPKHLITATGQRVTLRCSPRSGDLSVYWYQQSLDQGLQFLIQYYNGEERAKGNILERFSAQQFPDLHSELNLSSLELGDSALYFCASSVSLAGGLADTQYFGPGTRLTVL.

This chain joins TRBV7-2 and TRBJ2-2, with D possibly being TRBD2 (6 bases). V was pared by 4 bases and J by 7 bases, with 13 bases between. The CDR3 runs to 14 residues. CDR1 is SGHTA, CDR2 FQGNSA, per germline. The CDR3 DNA reads TGTGCCAGCAGCTCCCATGGGGGGAGCGGGGAGCTGTTTTTT. Amino acids: CASSSHGGSGELFF. The entire variable domain, with the rest obtained from reference TRBV7-2 and TRBJ2-2, is as follows: GAGVSQSPSNKVTEKGKDVELRCDPISGHTALYWYRQSLGQGLEFLIYFQGNSAPDKSGLPSDRFSAERTGGSVSTLTIQRTQQEDSAVYLCASSSHGGSGELFFGEGSRLTVL.

This chain joins TRBV9 and TRBJ2-1, with TRBD2 matching over 9 bases. Germline lookup yields CDR1 SGDLS and CDR2 YYNGEE. The CDR3 runs 14 residues. Losses at the gene ends were 0 bases for V and 6 bases for J; bases not matched to a gene: 1. The CDR3: CASSVVAGVNEQFF. The CDR3 region has the DNA TGTGCCAGCAGCGTAGTAGCGGGAGTCAATGAGCAGTTCTTC.

This rearrangement joins TRBV19 to TRBJ2-1; TRBD2 matches 7 bases. After removal of 7 bases from V and 4 bases from J, the junction contained 7 bases not matched to a gene. Germline loops: CDR1 LNHDA, CDR2 SQIVND (reference sequence). The CDR3 runs 14 residues. In DNA, the CDR3 is TGTGCCAGTAATGGGGGAGGGCCTTACAATGAGCAGTTCTTC. Translation: CASNGGGPYNEQFF.

This clone occurred once. V gene TRBV27 combines with J gene TRBJ2-2, with TRBD1 identical over 7 bases. Per the germline V gene, CDR1 is MNHEY and CDR2 is SMNVEV (reference sequence). J lost 0 bases, V lost 6 bases, and 4 bases had no gene match. The length of the CDR3 is 15 residues. The CDR3 protein is CASRPGQANTGELFF. The DNA of the CDR3 is TGTGCCAGCAGGCCTGGACAGGCGAACACCGGGGAGCTGTTTTTT.

The V call is TRBV29-1, the J call TRBJ2-1; 9 nucleotides match TRBD2. This CDR3 spans 13 amino acids. The V gene end was trimmed by 7 bases and the J gene end by 8 bases; junction bases not matched to a gene: 9. Germline CDR1 reads SQVTM; CDR2 reads ANQGSEA. CDR3 region: CSAWTGTSYEQFF. Here the CDR3 DNA reads TGCAGCGCTTGGACGGGGACTAGCTATGAGCAGTTCTTC.

V and J are TRBV6-1 and TRBJ1-5, with TRBD1 matching 8 bases. The CDR3 runs 17 residues. The ends lost 4 bases at V and 3 bases at J; junction bases unmatched: 11. Germline values: CDR1 MNHNS, CDR2 SASEGT. The CDR3 bases are TGTGCCAGCAGTGCCAGGACAGGGAGTGGGGTCAATCAGCCCCAGCATTTT. Amino acid sequence: CASSARTGSGVNQPQHF.

CDR3 sequence (DNA): TGTGCCAGTATTACAGACAGCCCAGCGGAGGGCTACACCTTC. It yields the protein CASITDSPAEGYTF. The gene calls are TRBV19 and TRBJ1-2, with D possibly being TRBD1 (5 bases). The CDR3 runs 14 residues. The ends were cut back, 7 bases at V and 8 bases at J, with 20 bases in the middle. Germline CDR1 is LNHDA and CDR2 is SQIVND (reference sequence).

This clone was observed once. The rearrangement joins TRBV11-3 to TRBJ2-3; possible D gene TRBD2, 5 bases. Between the trimmed V and J ends, which lost 5 bases and 13 bases, there was a span of 16 bases. From germline, CDR1 is SGHNT and CDR2 YENEEA. The CDR3 totals 12 residues. CDR3: CASSQVKGREYF. CDR3 DNA: TGTGCCAGCAGCCAGGTGAAAGGGCGGGAGTATTTT.

The CDR3 DNA reads TGTGCCAGCCTTAGGGGAACTGAAGCTTTCTTT. This translates into CASLRGTEAFF. The gene calls are TRBV2 and TRBJ1-1, with a tentative D call TRBD1 (5 bases). The CDR3 consists of 11 residues. Germline CDR1 and CDR2: SNHLY and FYNNEI. The V end lost 8 bases, the J end lost 5 bases, and 9 bases lay between the germline ends. The full variable domain, rest sourced from reference TRBV2 and TRBJ1-1, is EPEVTQTPSHQVTQMGQEVILRCVPISNHLYFYWYRQILGQKVEFLVSFYNNEISEKSEIFDDQFSVERPDGSNFTLKIRSTKLEDSAMYFCASLRGTEAFFGQGTRLTVV.

The chain recombines TRBV5-1 with TRBJ2-1; 7 bases fit TRBD2. V dropped 4 bases and J dropped 0; count of bases not matched to a gene: 10. The CDR3 is 17 residues long. Per germline, CDR1 SGHRS and CDR2 YFSETQ. The CDR3, as DNA: TGCGCCAGCAGCACATCAACTAGCGTAAGCTCCTACAATGAGCAGTTCTTC. As protein: CASSTSTSVSSYNEQFF.

This chain joins TRBV5-1 and TRBJ2-7, with 10 bases fitting TRBD1. Germline values: CDR1 SGHRS, CDR2 YFSETQ. V shed 7 bases and J 4 bases; nucleotides not matched to a gene: 8. CDR3 length equals 14 residues. The CDR3 region is CASSRDRGSYEQYF. The CDR3 nucleotides read TGCGCCAGCTCCCGGGACAGGGGATCGTACGAGCAGTACTTC.

This rearrangement joins TRBV5-4 to TRBJ2-2, with 7 bases lining up with TRBD2. V dropped 4 bases and J dropped 4; count of bases not matched to a gene: 16. Per germline, CDR1 SGHNT and CDR2 YYREEE (reference sequence). CDR3 size: 18 residues. As DNA, the CDR3 is TGTGCCAGCAGCCAGCGGGCGGGGGAGACCGTTTCCACCGGGGAGCTGTTTTTT. This translates into CASSQRAGETVSTGELFF. The full variable domain, completed using reference TRBV5-4 and TRBJ2-2, is ETGVTQSPTHLIKTRGQQVTLRCSSQSGHNTVSWYQQALGQGPQFIFQYYREEENGRGNFPPRFSGLQFPNYSSELNVNALELDDSALYLCASSQRAGETVSTGELFFGEGSRLTVL.

The chain is built from TRBV5-4 and TRBJ2-7, with 10 nucleotides matching TRBD2. Germline trimming cut 2 bases from V and 3 bases from J; bases unmatched to any gene: 2. Germline-derived CDR1 and CDR2 are SGHNT and YYREEE (reference sequence). The CDR3 contains 14 residues. The CDR3 bases are TGTGCCAGCAGCTTAACTAGCGGGGACTACGAGCAGTACTTC. This encodes CASSLTSGDYEQYF.

The chain combines TRBV29-1 with TRBJ2-3, with TRBD1 identical over 11 bases. The CDR3 sequence is 14 residues long. CDR1 and CDR2 from the germline V gene are SQVTM and ANQGSEA. With V trimmed by 5 bases and J by 4 bases, 5 bases remained unmatched. The CDR3 loop is CSVPGTGGADTQYF. CDR3 coding DNA: TGCAGCGTTCCTGGGACAGGGGGAGCAGATACGCAGTATTTT.

The rearrangement joins TRBV7-9 to TRBJ2-3, with a possible D match to TRBD1 (5 bases). The V and J ends lost 0 bases and 7 bases respectively, with 23 bases between them. The CDR3 loop spans 18 amino acids. Per the germline V gene, CDR1 is SEHNR and CDR2 is FQNEAQ (reference sequence). CDR3 sequence reads: CASSLARVEELGSYTQYF. Written as DNA, the CDR3 is TGTGCCAGCAGCTTAGCCAGGGTGGAAGAACTCGGTTCATATACGCAGTATTTT.